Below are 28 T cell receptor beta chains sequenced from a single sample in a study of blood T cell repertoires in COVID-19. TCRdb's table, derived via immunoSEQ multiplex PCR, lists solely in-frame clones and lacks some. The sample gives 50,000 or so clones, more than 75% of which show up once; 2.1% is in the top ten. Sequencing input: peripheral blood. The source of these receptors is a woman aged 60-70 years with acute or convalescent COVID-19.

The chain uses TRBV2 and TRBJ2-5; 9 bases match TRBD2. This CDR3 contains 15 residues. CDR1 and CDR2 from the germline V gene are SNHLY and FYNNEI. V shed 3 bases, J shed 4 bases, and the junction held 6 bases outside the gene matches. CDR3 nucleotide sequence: TGTGCCAGCAGTGACGGCGGGGGGGCCGGAGAGACCCAGTACTTC. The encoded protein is CASSDGGGAGETQYF.

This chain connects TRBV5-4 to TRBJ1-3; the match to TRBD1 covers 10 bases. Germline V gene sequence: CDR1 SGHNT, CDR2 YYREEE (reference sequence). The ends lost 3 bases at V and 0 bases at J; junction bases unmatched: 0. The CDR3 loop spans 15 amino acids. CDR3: CASSWTGGSGNTIYF. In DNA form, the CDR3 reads TGTGCCAGCAGCTGGACAGGGGGCTCTGGAAACACCATATATTTT. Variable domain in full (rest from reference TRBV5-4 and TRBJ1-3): ETGVTQSPTHLIKTRGQQVTLRCSSQSGHNTVSWYQQALGQGPQFIFQYYREEENGRGNFPPRFSGLQFPNYSSELNVNALELDDSALYLCASSWTGGSGNTIYFGEGSWLTVV.

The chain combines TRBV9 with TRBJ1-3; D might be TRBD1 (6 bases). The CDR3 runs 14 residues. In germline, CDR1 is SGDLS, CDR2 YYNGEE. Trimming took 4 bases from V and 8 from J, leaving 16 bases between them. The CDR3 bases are TGTGCCAGCAGCCCCTTCGACAGGTCGTACACCATATATTTT. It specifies CASSPFDRSYTIYF.

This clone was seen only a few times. The CDR3 loop reads CASSPSVGGGPVRSEAFF. CDR3 DNA sequence: TGTGCCAGCAGCCCAAGCGTCGGCGGCGGGCCCGTGAGAAGTGAAGCTTTCTTT. The chain uses TRBV3-1 (or the pseudogene TRBV3-2) and TRBJ1-1; D unresolved. Germline V gene lookup returns CDR1 LGHDT and CDR2 YNNKEL (reference sequence). The CDR3 is 18 amino acids. Between the trimmed V and J ends, which lost 4 bases and 7 bases, there was a span of 28 bases.

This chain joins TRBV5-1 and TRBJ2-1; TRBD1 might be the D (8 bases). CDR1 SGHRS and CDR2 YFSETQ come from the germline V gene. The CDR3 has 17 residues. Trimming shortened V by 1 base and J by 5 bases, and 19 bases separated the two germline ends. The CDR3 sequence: CASSLSPQGAGDNEQFF. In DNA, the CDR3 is TGCGCCAGCAGCTTGTCTCCCCAGGGGGCGGGAGACAATGAGCAGTTCTTC.

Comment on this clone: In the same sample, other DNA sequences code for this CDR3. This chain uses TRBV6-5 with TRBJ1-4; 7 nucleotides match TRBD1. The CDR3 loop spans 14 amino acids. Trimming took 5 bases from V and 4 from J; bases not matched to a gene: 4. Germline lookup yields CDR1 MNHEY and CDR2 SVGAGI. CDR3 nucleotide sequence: TGTGCCAGCAGTCGAGGACAGGTTAATGAAAAACTGTTTTTT. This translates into CASSRGQVNEKLFF.

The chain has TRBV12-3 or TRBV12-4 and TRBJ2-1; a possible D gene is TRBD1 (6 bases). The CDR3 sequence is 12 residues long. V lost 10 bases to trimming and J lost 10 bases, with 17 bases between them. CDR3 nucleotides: TGTGCCACCAGCAGGGGCTCGGCAGAGCAGTTCTTC. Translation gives CATSRGSAEQFF.

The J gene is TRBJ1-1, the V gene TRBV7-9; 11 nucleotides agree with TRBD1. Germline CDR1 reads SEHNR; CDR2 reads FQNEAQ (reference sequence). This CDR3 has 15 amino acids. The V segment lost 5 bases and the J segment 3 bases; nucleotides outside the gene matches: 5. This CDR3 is CASSQVGQGDTEAFF. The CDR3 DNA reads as TGTGCCAGCAGCCAGGTGGGACAGGGGGACACTGAAGCTTTCTTT.

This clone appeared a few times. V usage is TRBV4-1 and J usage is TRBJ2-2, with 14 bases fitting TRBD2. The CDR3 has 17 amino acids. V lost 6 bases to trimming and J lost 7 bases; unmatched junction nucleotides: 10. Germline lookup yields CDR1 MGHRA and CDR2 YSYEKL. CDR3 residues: CASRERLAGGINGELFF. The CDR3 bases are TGCGCCAGCAGGGAACGACTAGCGGGAGGGATAAACGGGGAGCTGTTTTTT.

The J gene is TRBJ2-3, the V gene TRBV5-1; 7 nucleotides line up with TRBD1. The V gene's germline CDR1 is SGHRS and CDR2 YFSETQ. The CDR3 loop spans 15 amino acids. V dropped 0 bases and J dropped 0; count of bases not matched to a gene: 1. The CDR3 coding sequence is TGCGCCAGCAGCTTGGCAGGGGGTAGCACAGATACGCAGTATTTT. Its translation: CASSLAGGSTDTQYF.

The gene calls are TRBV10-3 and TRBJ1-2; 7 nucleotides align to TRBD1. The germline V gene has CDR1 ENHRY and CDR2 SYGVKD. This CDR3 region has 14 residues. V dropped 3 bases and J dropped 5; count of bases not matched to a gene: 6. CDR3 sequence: CAISDKGAGYGYTF. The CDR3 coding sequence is TGTGCCATCAGTGATAAGGGGGCCGGGTATGGCTACACCTTC.

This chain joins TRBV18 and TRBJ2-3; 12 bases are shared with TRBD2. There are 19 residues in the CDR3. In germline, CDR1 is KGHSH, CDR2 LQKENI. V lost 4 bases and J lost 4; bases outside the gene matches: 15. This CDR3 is CASSQILAGGPLRADTQYF. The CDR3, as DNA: TGTGCCAGCTCACAAATCCTAGCGGGAGGGCCGTTGAGAGCAGATACGCAGTATTTT.

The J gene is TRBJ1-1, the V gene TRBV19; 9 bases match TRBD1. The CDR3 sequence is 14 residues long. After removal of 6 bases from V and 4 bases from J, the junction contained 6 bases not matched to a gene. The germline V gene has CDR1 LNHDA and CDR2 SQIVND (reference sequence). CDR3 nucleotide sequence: TGTGCCAGTAGGGGATCGGACAGGGGCACTGAAGCTTTCTTT. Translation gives CASRGSDRGTEAFF.

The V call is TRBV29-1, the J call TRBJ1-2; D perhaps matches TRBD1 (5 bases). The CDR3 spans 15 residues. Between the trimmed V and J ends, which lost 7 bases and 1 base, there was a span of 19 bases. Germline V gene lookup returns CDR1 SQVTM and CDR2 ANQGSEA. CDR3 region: CSARPQGNYNYGYTF. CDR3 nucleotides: TGCAGCGCCCGACCCCAGGGAAACTATAACTATGGCTACACCTTC.

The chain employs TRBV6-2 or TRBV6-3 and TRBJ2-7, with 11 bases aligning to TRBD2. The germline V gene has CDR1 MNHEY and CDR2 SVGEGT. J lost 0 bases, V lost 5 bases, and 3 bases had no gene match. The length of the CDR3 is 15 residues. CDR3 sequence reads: CASSRTSGGSYEQYF. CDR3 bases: TGTGCCAGCAGTCGTACTAGCGGGGGCTCCTACGAGCAGTACTTC.

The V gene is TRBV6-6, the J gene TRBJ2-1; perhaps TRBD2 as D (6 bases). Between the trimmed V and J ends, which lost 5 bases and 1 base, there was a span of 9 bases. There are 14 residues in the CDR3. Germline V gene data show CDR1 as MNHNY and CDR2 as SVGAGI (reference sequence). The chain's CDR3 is CASSTAGSYNEQFF. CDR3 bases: TGTGCCAGCAGTACGGCGGGATCCTACAATGAGCAGTTCTTC.

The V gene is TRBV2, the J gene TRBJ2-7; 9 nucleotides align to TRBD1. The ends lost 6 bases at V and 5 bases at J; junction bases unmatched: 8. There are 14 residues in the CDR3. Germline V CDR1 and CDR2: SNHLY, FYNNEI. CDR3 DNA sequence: TGTGCCAGCAGGTCGGGACAGGGTCTCCACGAGCAGTACTTC. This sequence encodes CASRSGQGLHEQYF.

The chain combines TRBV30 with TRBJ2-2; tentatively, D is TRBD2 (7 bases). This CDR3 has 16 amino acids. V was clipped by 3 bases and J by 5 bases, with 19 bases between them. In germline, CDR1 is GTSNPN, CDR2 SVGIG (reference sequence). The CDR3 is CAWRLGGGFRTGELFF. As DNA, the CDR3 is TGTGCCTGGAGGCTTGGCGGGGGCTTCCGTACCGGGGAGCTGTTTTTT.

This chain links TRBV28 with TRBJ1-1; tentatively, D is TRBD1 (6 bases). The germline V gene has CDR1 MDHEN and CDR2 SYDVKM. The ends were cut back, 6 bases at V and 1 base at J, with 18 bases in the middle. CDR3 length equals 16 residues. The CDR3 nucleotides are TGTGCCAGCAGAGTTCCCAAGGGAGGGGGGAACACTGAAGCTTTCTTT. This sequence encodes CASRVPKGGGNTEAFF. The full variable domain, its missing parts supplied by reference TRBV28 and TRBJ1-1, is DVKVTQSSRYLVKRTGEKVFLECVQDMDHENMFWYRQDPGLGLRLIYFSYDVKMKEKGDIPEGYSVSREKKERFSLILESASTNQTSMYLCASRVPKGGGNTEAFFGQGTRLTVV.

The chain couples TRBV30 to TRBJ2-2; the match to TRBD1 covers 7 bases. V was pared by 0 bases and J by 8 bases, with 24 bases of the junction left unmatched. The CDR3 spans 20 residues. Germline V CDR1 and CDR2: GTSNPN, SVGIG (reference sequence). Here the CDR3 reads CAWSVRGQSFGTGIQGELFF. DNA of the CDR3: TGTGCCTGGAGTGTACGGGGACAGTCCTTCGGTACAGGTATTCAAGGGGAGCTGTTTTTT.

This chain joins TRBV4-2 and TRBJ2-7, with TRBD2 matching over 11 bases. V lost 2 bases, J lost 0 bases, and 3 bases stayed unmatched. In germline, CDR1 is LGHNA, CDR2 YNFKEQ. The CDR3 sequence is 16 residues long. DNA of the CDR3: TGTGCCAGCAGCCAATCACTAGCGGGGGCCTCCTACGAGCAGTACTTC. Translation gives CASSQSLAGASYEQYF.

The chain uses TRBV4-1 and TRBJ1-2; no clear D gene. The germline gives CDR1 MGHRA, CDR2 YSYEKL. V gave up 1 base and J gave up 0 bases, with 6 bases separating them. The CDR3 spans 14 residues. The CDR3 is CASSQVSANYGYTF. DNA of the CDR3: TGCGCCAGCAGCCAAGTGTCTGCTAACTATGGCTACACCTTC.

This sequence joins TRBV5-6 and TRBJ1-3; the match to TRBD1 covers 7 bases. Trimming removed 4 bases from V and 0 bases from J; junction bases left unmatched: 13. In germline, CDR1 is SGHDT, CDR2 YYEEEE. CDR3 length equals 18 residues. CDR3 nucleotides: TGTGCCAGCAGCCCGTCCTGGACAGGTGATAACTCTGGAAACACCATATATTTT. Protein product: CASSPSWTGDNSGNTIYF.

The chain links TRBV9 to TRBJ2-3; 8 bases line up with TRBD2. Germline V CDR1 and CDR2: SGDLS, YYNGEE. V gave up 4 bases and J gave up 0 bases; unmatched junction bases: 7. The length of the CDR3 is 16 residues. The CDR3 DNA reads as TGTGCCAGCAGCTTGATAGCGGGGACTAGCACAGATACGCAGTATTTT. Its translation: CASSLIAGTSTDTQYF.

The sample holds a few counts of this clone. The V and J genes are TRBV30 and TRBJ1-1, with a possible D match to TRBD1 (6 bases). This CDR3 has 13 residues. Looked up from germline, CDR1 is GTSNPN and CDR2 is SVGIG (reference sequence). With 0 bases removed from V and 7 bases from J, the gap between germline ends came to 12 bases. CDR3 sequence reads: CAWSVSGQSEAFF. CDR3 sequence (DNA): TGTGCCTGGAGTGTCTCCGGACAGAGTGAAGCTTTCTTT.

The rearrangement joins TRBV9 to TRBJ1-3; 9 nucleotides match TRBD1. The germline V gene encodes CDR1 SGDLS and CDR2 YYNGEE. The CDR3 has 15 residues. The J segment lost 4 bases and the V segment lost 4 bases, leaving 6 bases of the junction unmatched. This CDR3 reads CASSIGTGYGNTIYF. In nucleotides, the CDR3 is TGTGCCAGCAGCATAGGGACAGGGTACGGAAACACCATATATTTT.

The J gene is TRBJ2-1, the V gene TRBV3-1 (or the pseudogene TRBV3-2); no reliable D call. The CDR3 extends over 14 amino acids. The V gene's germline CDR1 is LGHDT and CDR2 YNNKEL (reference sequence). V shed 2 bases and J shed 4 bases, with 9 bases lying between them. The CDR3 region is CASSQSPGYNEQFF. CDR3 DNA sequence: TGTGCCAGCAGCCAATCCCCAGGATACAATGAGCAGTTCTTC.

CDR3 DNA sequence: TGTGCCAGCAGCACCGGGGACAGGGGGCGCGTATCTACCAGCGGCTACACCTTC. Residues: CASSTGDRGRVSTSGYTF. The V and J genes are TRBV2 and TRBJ1-2; 12 bases map to TRBD1. The V gene end was trimmed by 6 bases and the J gene end by 8 bases; junction bases not matched to a gene: 19. Germline-derived CDR1 and CDR2 are SNHLY and FYNNEI. The CDR3 extends over 18 amino acids.